This T cell receptor beta chain was retrieved from a study of CD8 T cells in Susac syndrome. Trimming shortened V by 1 base and J by 3 bases, and 6 bases separated the two germline ends. The CDR3 runs to 13 residues. Treatment-naive patients with stable or active relapsing-remitting disease served as multiple sclerosis controls. RNA, at about 0.45 to 1 ug, was reverse transcribed with random hexamers. From the immunoSEQ multiplex PCR reads, TCRdb called clonotypes with MiXCR, one entry per CDR3 protein. The sample lists a few hundred thousand distinct CDR3 sequences; over 75% were seen once. The chain joins TRBV12-3 or TRBV12-4 to TRBJ1-2; D perhaps matches TRBD1 (5 bases). The clonotype originates from a human donor with multiple sclerosis. What was sequenced was CD8+ T cells from PBMCs. The CDR3, as DNA: TGTGCCAGCAGTTTAGGGGGCCACTATGGCTACACCTTC. Translation gives CASSLGGHYGYTF.